A single sample gave rise to the 27 T cell receptor beta chains below, sequenced in a study of Graves' ophthalmopathy and Graves' hyperthyroidism. Beta-chain TCR CDR3 regions were amplified from RNA transcripts. HTBI-primed RT-PCR formed the first round, and a multiplex PCR formed the second. TCRdb re-called the multiplex PCR reads through MiXCR, storing one row per CDR3 protein. The sample carries about 370,000 distinct CDR3 sequences, around 20% recorded once. The specimen was peripheral blood. The receptors stem from a woman younger than 30 with Graves' ophthalmopathy.

The V call is TRBV12-3 or TRBV12-4, the J call TRBJ2-7, with D possibly being TRBD2 (6 bases). CDR3 length: 13 amino acids. V was pared by 6 bases and J by 5 bases, with 14 bases between. CDR3 sequence reads: CASSPSTGDEQYF. For the CDR3, the DNA is TGTGCCAGCAGCCCCTCGACGGGAGACGAGCAGTACTTC.

This clonotype was observed at least ten times. The V gene is TRBV29-1, the J gene TRBJ2-7, with D unresolved. The CDR3 spans 10 residues. The V end lost 4 bases, the J end lost 1 base, and 2 bases lay between the germline ends. From germline, CDR1 is SQVTM and CDR2 ANQGSEA. In DNA form, the CDR3 reads TGCAGCGTTGGATCCTACGAGCAGTACTTC. Its translation is CSVGSYEQYF.

This clonotype was seen ten or more times. This chain joins TRBV7-2 and TRBJ2-7; D possibly corresponds to TRBD2 (6 bases). This CDR3 has 13 amino acids. Trimming took off 8 bases at V and 5 bases at J, with 16 bases between the two ends. Looked up from germline, CDR1 is SGHTA and CDR2 is FQGNSA. The CDR3 loop reads CASANGGIDEQYF. In DNA, the CDR3 is TGTGCCAGCGCAAACGGAGGGATAGACGAGCAGTACTTC.

This clonotype was observed at least ten times. The chain joins TRBV5-1 to TRBJ1-1, with a tentative D call TRBD1 (6 bases). V was pared by 2 bases and J by 8 bases, with 10 bases between. CDR1 is SGHRS, CDR2 YFSETQ, per germline. The CDR3 loop spans 12 amino acids. The CDR3 nucleotides read TGCGCCAGCAGCTTCGGACAGAGCGAAGCTTTCTTT. Translating it yields CASSFGQSEAFF.

This clonotype was observed at least ten times. The V call is TRBV6-5, the J call TRBJ2-5, with a possible D match to TRBD2 (5 bases). The germline V and J ends were trimmed by 6 bases and 6 bases, with 14 bases remaining between them. Germline CDR1 and CDR2: MNHEY and SVGAGI. The CDR3 spans 13 residues. In nucleotides, the CDR3 is TGTGCCAGCAGCCAAGGGCCGGGAAAGACCCAGTACTTC. Translated, it gives CASSQGPGKTQYF.

This clonotype appeared many times. The rearrangement uses TRBV15 and TRBJ2-7; the D gene is possibly TRBD2 (6 bases). V was pared by 0 bases and J by 7 bases, with 16 bases between. The germline gives CDR1 LNHNV, CDR2 YYDKDF (reference sequence). CDR3 length equals 15 residues. The CDR3 sequence is CATSRDSEGGTEQYF. CDR3 coding DNA: TGTGCCACCAGCAGAGATTCAGAGGGAGGTACTGAGCAGTACTTC.

This clonotype has ten or more counts. The V gene is TRBV5-1, the J gene TRBJ2-7, with 9 bases lining up with TRBD2. Looked up from germline, CDR1 is SGHRS and CDR2 is YFSETQ. The CDR3 contains 16 residues. V lost 5 bases, J lost 2 bases, and 11 bases stayed unmatched. CDR3 loop: CASSPTGTSSPYEQYF. The CDR3 nucleotides read TGCGCCAGCAGTCCTACCGGGACTAGCAGCCCCTACGAGCAGTACTTC.

This clonotype came up many times. The rearrangement joins TRBV7-2 to TRBJ1-5; D gene ambiguous. The CDR3 sequence is 12 residues long. The ends were cut back, 5 bases at V and 9 bases at J, with 11 bases in the middle. Germline V gives CDR1 SGHTA, CDR2 FQGNSA. CDR3 region: CASSLGKAPQHF. In DNA form, the CDR3 reads TGTGCCAGCAGCCTCGGCAAGGCGCCCCAGCATTTT.

In its sample, this clonotype was seen many times. The genes are TRBV12-3 or TRBV12-4 and TRBJ1-5; no clear D. The CDR3 extends over 15 amino acids. V lost 7 bases to trimming and J lost 0 bases, with 13 bases between them. CDR3 bases: TGTGCCAGCATGACTCGACACAATAGCAATCAGCCCCAGCATTTT. Translated: CASMTRHNSNQPQHF.

This clonotype was found many times. The V gene is TRBV6-2 or TRBV6-3, the J gene TRBJ2-1; possibly TRBD2 for D (5 bases). Per germline, CDR1 MNHEY and CDR2 SVGEGT. V lost 3 bases to trimming and J lost 5 bases, with 8 bases between them. The CDR3 has 13 residues. CDR3 DNA: TGTGCCAGCAGTTATTACGGGGACAATGAGCAGTTCTTC. It specifies CASSYYGDNEQFF.

Many counts were recorded for this clonotype. The chain employs TRBV7-2 and TRBJ2-2; no definite D call. Trimming stripped 5 bases from V and 7 bases from J, with 8 bases between. Germline CDR1 and CDR2: SGHTA and FQGNSA. The CDR3 totals 12 residues. CDR3 coding DNA: TGTGCCAGCAGCCCGGACGGCGGGGAGCTGTTTTTT. Its translation: CASSPDGGELFF.

This clonotype was detected ten times or more. The chain couples TRBV30 to TRBJ1-1, with TRBD1 matching over 9 bases. CDR3 size: 13 residues. Losses at the gene ends were 5 bases for V and 1 base for J; bases not matched to a gene: 2. Per germline, CDR1 GTSNPN and CDR2 SVGIG (reference sequence). The CDR3 sequence: CAWGTGPNTEAFF. The CDR3, as DNA: TGTGCCTGGGGGACAGGGCCGAACACTGAAGCTTTCTTT.

This clonotype was counted many times. V usage is TRBV29-1 and J usage is TRBJ1-5; TRBD1 might be the D (5 bases). Looked up from germline, CDR1 is SQVTM and CDR2 is ANQGSEA. This CDR3 has 15 amino acids. The ends were cut back, 4 bases at V and 4 bases at J, with 17 bases in the middle. Here the CDR3 DNA reads TGCAGCGTTGTGAACGAAGGGGCGGCTAATCAGCCCCAGCATTTT. Amino acid sequence: CSVVNEGAANQPQHF.

The J gene is TRBJ1-6, the V gene TRBV7-4, with 7 bases lining up with TRBD1. The germline gives CDR1 SGHVT, CDR2 SQSDAQ. J gave up 6 bases and V 7 bases, and 12 bases lay outside the gene matches. CDR3 length equals 16 residues. The CDR3 sequence: CASNRTGAVGNSPLHF. The DNA for the CDR3 is TGTGCCAGCAACAGAACAGGGGCCGTGGGTAATTCACCCCTCCACTTT.

This clonotype was observed many times. The V and J genes are TRBV28 and TRBJ1-1; D gene uncertain. Germline CDR1 reads MDHEN; CDR2 reads SYDVKM. Trimming took 5 bases from V and 11 from J, leaving 24 bases between them. The CDR3 has 15 residues. The CDR3 DNA is TGTGCCAGCAGTCTCCTCCGGGAGGTCAAAGGGTCGGCTTTCTTT. Its protein product is CASSLLREVKGSAFF.

Many counts were recorded for this clonotype. The genes are TRBV27 and TRBJ1-5; D unresolved. V was cut by 1 base and J by 4 bases, with 8 bases left in between. The CDR3 runs 14 residues. Germline CDR1 and CDR2: MNHEY and SMNVEV (reference sequence). The CDR3 reads CASSLFRPNQPQHF. For the CDR3, the DNA is TGTGCCAGCAGTTTATTTCGGCCAAATCAGCCCCAGCATTTT.

This clonotype has a count of ten or more. The gene calls are TRBV11-2 and TRBJ2-7, with 7 bases that match TRBD2. Trimming removed 3 bases from V and 4 bases from J; junction bases left unmatched: 6. The CDR3 sequence is 14 residues long. Germline V gene data show CDR1 as SGHAT and CDR2 as FQNNGV. The CDR3 is CASSFGGDEYEQYF. DNA for the CDR3: TGTGCCAGCAGCTTTGGGGGGGACGAGTACGAGCAGTACTTC. Using reference TRBV11-2 and TRBJ2-7 for the parts outside the CDR3, the full variable domain is EAGVAQSPRYKIIEKRQSVAFWCNPISGHATLYWYQQILGQGPKLLIQFQNNGVVDDSQLPKDRFSAERLKGVDSTLKIQPAKLEDSAVYLCASSFGGDEYEQYFGPGTRLTVT.

Ten or more counts support this clonotype. The rearrangement uses TRBV19 and TRBJ2-7; a possible D gene is TRBD1 (6 bases). The CDR3 is 13 residues long. The germline V gene has CDR1 LNHDA and CDR2 SQIVND (reference sequence). The V and J ends lost 9 bases and 2 bases respectively, with 14 bases between them. The CDR3 DNA sequence: TGTGCCAGCAGCTCCGGACAGACCTACGAGCAGTACTTC. It codes for CASSSGQTYEQYF.

At least ten counts were recorded for this clonotype. The DNA for the CDR3 is TGTGCCAGCAGTTACCACAGAAACGGCGAGCAGTACTTC. It specifies CASSYHRNGEQYF. This sequence joins TRBV6-2 or TRBV6-3 and TRBJ2-7; D is uncertain. CDR1 and CDR2 from the germline V gene are MNHEY and SVGEGT. The CDR3 extends over 13 amino acids. V dropped 2 bases and J dropped 6 bases, with 11 bases sitting between them.

Ten or more counts support this clonotype. This chain joins TRBV28 and TRBJ1-3; D call uncertain. V dropped 1 base and J dropped 0 bases, with 7 bases sitting between them. The CDR3 totals 15 residues. The germline CDR1 and CDR2 sequences are MDHEN and SYDVKM. The CDR3 loop is CASSLFVFSGNTIYF. In DNA, the CDR3 is TGTGCCAGCAGTTTATTCGTGTTCTCTGGAAACACCATATATTTT.

The sample holds many counts of this clonotype. The chain employs TRBV6-5 and TRBJ2-7; D is ambiguous. The V end lost 2 bases, the J end lost 7 bases, and 15 bases lay between the germline ends. Germline CDR1 is MNHEY and CDR2 is SVGAGI. The CDR3 has 14 residues. The CDR3 here is CASSYPPNTREQYF. As DNA, the CDR3 is TGTGCCAGCAGTTACCCCCCGAATACAAGGGAGCAGTACTTC.

This clonotype was seen many times. The rearrangement joins TRBV15 to TRBJ2-7; D may match TRBD1 or TRBD2 (6 bases each). Germline V gene sequence: CDR1 LNHNV, CDR2 YYDKDF (reference sequence). The CDR3 extends over 16 amino acids. Trimming took off 0 bases at V and 3 bases at J, with 15 bases between the two ends. The DNA of the CDR3 is TGTGCCACCAGCAGAGATATAGGGGGGCTGCTCTACGAGCAGTACTTC. Translated: CATSRDIGGLLYEQYF. The variable domain in full, completed from reference TRBV15 and TRBJ2-7, reads DAMVIQNPRYQVTQFGKPVTLSCSQTLNHNVMYWYQQKSSQAPKLLFHYYDKDFNNEADTPDNFQSRRPNTSFCFLDIRSPGLGDTAMYLCATSRDIGGLLYEQYFGPGTRLTVT.

V usage is TRBV28 and J usage is TRBJ1-1, with D uncertain. Germline V gene sequence: CDR1 MDHEN, CDR2 SYDVKM. Trimming removed 3 bases at V and 0 bases at J, with 11 bases between. This CDR3 has 15 residues. DNA of the CDR3: TGTGCCAGCAGTTTGATGCGGGCAGTGAACACTGAAGCTTTCTTT. Its protein is CASSLMRAVNTEAFF.

This clonotype was picked up many times. The chain has TRBV6-5 and TRBJ1-2, with D maybe TRBD1 (5 bases). The CDR3 sequence is 17 residues long. Germline CDR1 is MNHEY and CDR2 is SVGAGI. The V and J ends lost 0 bases and 0 bases respectively, with 14 bases between them. The CDR3 reads CASSYSIGGPSNYGYTF. In DNA form, the CDR3 reads TGTGCCAGCAGTTACTCCATTGGGGGTCCCTCTAACTATGGCTACACCTTC.

There are many counts of this clonotype. This chain joins TRBV20-1 and TRBJ2-7; 11 nucleotides match TRBD2. The germline CDR1 and CDR2 sequences are DFQATT and SNEGSKA (reference sequence). The CDR3 is made up of 14 amino acids. With V trimmed by 5 bases and J by 4 bases, 7 bases remained unmatched. In nucleotides, the CDR3 is TGCAGTGCTTGGGGGACTAGCGGAAGTTACGAGCAGTACTTC. As protein: CSAWGTSGSYEQYF.

This clonotype showed up many times. This chain joins TRBV24-1 and TRBJ2-5, with D possibly being TRBD2 (6 bases). Per the germline V gene, CDR1 is KGHDR and CDR2 is SFDVKD. This CDR3 is 15 amino acids long. Trimming pared 9 bases from V and 2 bases from J, leaving 18 bases between. CDR3 DNA sequence: TGTGCCACCCGGGGTAGGGGCGCGGGGCAAGAGACCCAGTACTTC. As protein: CATRGRGAGQETQYF.

This clonotype was observed at least ten times. V is TRBV7-8 and J is TRBJ1-2; TRBD1 matches 7 bases. J gave up 8 bases and V 4 bases, and 13 bases lay outside the gene matches. This CDR3 has 15 residues. Germline loops: CDR1 SGHVS, CDR2 FQNEAQ. CDR3 DNA: TGTGCCAGCAGCTCACTTGCAGGGGGTTCTCAAGGCTACACCTTC. This gives the protein CASSSLAGGSQGYTF.